The 19 T cell receptor beta chains listed next were all sequenced from one sample in a study of T cell responses to AZD1222 COVID-19 vaccine. Method: immunoSEQ multiplex PCR; TCRdb's copy keeps in-frame clones and lacks some. The data show around 70,000 clones, 87% seen once. The sequenced sample was peripheral blood, obtained 28 days after the second AZD1222 dose. The source of these receptors is an adult who received the AZD1222 COVID-19 vaccine.

V gene TRBV18 combines with J gene TRBJ1-5; a weak D match, TRBD1 (6 bases). Germline V gene data show CDR1 as KGHSH and CDR2 as LQKENI. The CDR3 is 16 residues long. The V gene lost 0 bases and the J gene lost 9 bases, with 18 bases spanning the gap. DNA of the CDR3: TGTGCCAGCTCACCACCGTCAGGGGCCTCATCGTCGCCCCAGCATTTT. Encoded protein: CASSPPSGASSSPQHF.

The chain employs TRBV6-5 and TRBJ2-1; 12 nucleotides line up with TRBD2. After removal of 1 base from V and 7 bases from J, the junction contained 5 bases not matched to a gene. Germline V gives CDR1 MNHEY, CDR2 SVGAGI. The CDR3 consists of 16 residues. The CDR3 region is CASSYLPSGRGNEQFF. CDR3 coding DNA: TGTGCCAGCAGTTACTTGCCTAGCGGGAGGGGAAATGAGCAGTTCTTC.

The gene calls are TRBV9 and TRBJ2-2; D call uncertain. The V end lost 0 bases, the J end lost 3 bases, and 6 bases lay between the germline ends. Germline V gene data show CDR1 as SGDLS and CDR2 as YYNGEE. This CDR3 has 14 amino acids. Here the CDR3 reads CASSVVTDTGELFF. In DNA, the CDR3 is TGTGCCAGCAGCGTAGTAACAGACACCGGGGAGCTGTTTTTT. The full variable domain, rest sourced from reference TRBV9 and TRBJ2-2, is DSGVTQTPKHLITATGQRVTLRCSPRSGDLSVYWYQQSLDQGLQFLIQYYNGEERAKGNILERFSAQQFPDLHSELNLSSLELGDSALYFCASSVVTDTGELFFGEGSRLTVL.

A note on this clone: Other DNA sequences in this sample translate to the same CDR3. This chain joins TRBV7-9 and TRBJ1-1, with 8 bases lining up with TRBD1. CDR3 length equals 14 residues. Germline CDR1 reads SEHNR; CDR2 reads FQNEAQ (reference sequence). V shed 6 bases, J shed 2 bases, and the junction held 5 bases outside the gene matches. The CDR3 region has the DNA TGTGCCAGCAGTTCCGGGACAGGCAACACTGAAGCTTTCTTT. Translated: CASSSGTGNTEAFF.

The chain links TRBV3-1 (or the pseudogene TRBV3-2) to TRBJ2-1, with 12 bases aligning to TRBD2. CDR3 length: 16 amino acids. The ends lost 6 bases at V and 5 bases at J; junction bases unmatched: 8. Germline lookup yields CDR1 LGHDT and CDR2 YNNKEL (reference sequence). The CDR3 DNA reads as TGTGCCAGCAGTCACCTGACTAGCGGGAGACACAATGAGCAGTTCTTC. It codes for CASSHLTSGRHNEQFF.

The rearrangement links TRBV19 to TRBJ2-6, with 10 nucleotides matching TRBD1. Germline-derived CDR1 and CDR2 are LNHDA and SQIVND (reference sequence). V trimming: 6 bases; J trimming: 2 bases; junction bases outside the gene matches: 13. This CDR3 spans 19 amino acids. Here the CDR3 reads CASRRRGQGSGTGANVLTF. In DNA form, the CDR3 reads TGTGCCAGTAGGCGAAGGGGACAGGGGAGCGGGACTGGGGCCAACGTCCTGACTTTC.

The chain has TRBV7-9 and TRBJ2-5, with D unclear. Germline V CDR1 and CDR2: SEHNR, FQNEAQ (reference sequence). The CDR3 runs to 14 residues. Trimming pared 4 bases from V and 4 bases from J, leaving 13 bases between. CDR3 bases: TGTGCCAGCAGCTCCGGATCCCCAATAGAGACCCAGTACTTC. It yields the protein CASSSGSPIETQYF.

This sequence joins TRBV5-1 and TRBJ1-2; no definite D call. The CDR3 consists of 15 residues. V was trimmed by 1 base and J by 1 base, leaving 11 bases between them. Per germline, CDR1 SGHRS and CDR2 YFSETQ. This CDR3 is CASSLLGGVNYGYTF. CDR3 DNA sequence: TGCGCCAGCAGCTTGCTTGGCGGGGTTAACTATGGCTACACCTTC.

The chain employs TRBV9 and TRBJ2-2; D possibly corresponds to TRBD2 (5 bases). The ends were cut back, 3 bases at V and 5 bases at J, with 14 bases in the middle. This CDR3 is 15 amino acids long. CDR1 is SGDLS, CDR2 YYNGEE, per germline. The CDR3 DNA sequence: TGTGCCAGCAGCGGGAGTCGCACGGGGACCGGGGAGCTGTTTTTT. It translates to CASSGSRTGTGELFF. Full variable domain (missing parts from reference TRBV9 and TRBJ2-2): DSGVTQTPKHLITATGQRVTLRCSPRSGDLSVYWYQQSLDQGLQFLIQYYNGEERAKGNILERFSAQQFPDLHSELNLSSLELGDSALYFCASSGSRTGTGELFFGEGSRLTVL.

This sequence joins TRBV14 and TRBJ2-3, with D uncertain. V was trimmed by 1 base and J by 1 base, leaving 12 bases between them. Germline loops: CDR1 SGHDN, CDR2 FVKESK. The CDR3 covers 16 residues. The CDR3, as DNA: TGTGCCAGCAGCCAAGGGGCCCGGTTCGGCACAGATACGCAGTATTTT. Protein sequence: CASSQGARFGTDTQYF.

The chain recombines TRBV7-9 with TRBJ2-7, with 12 bases matching TRBD2. The CDR3 spans 15 residues. V was pared by 6 bases and J by 3 bases, with 6 bases of the junction left unmatched. The germline CDR1 and CDR2 sequences are SEHNR and FQNEAQ (reference sequence). CDR3 DNA sequence: TGTGCCAGCAGTGGGGGACTAGCGGGCTTCTACGAGCAGTACTTC. Protein product: CASSGGLAGFYEQYF.

This chain uses TRBV7-8 with TRBJ2-7; D is unresolved. The CDR3 sequence is 11 residues long. CDR1 and CDR2 from the germline V gene are SGHVS and FQNEAQ. V was pared by 6 bases and J by 2 bases, with 5 bases between. CDR3 loop: CASRDTYEQYF. The CDR3, as DNA: TGTGCCAGCAGAGATACCTACGAGCAGTACTTC.

V gene TRBV7-2 combines with J gene TRBJ1-3, with 7 bases identical to TRBD1. J lost 0 bases, V lost 6 bases, and 5 bases had no gene match. This CDR3 contains 15 residues. Germline V gene sequence: CDR1 SGHTA, CDR2 FQGNSA. CDR3 nucleotides: TGTGCCAGCAGTAGACAGGGTAGCTCTGGAAACACCATATATTTT. It yields the protein CASSRQGSSGNTIYF.

This chain links TRBV29-1 with TRBJ1-2, with a tentative D call TRBD1 (5 bases). The germline gives CDR1 SQVTM, CDR2 ANQGSEA. The CDR3 sequence is 12 residues long. Trimming shortened V by 7 bases and J by 2 bases, and 11 bases separated the two germline ends. The CDR3 nucleotides read TGCAGCGGCGAGACAGCCAACTATGGCTACACCTTC. Residues: CSGETANYGYTF.

This chain links TRBV7-2 with TRBJ1-5; tentatively, D is TRBD1 (6 bases). This CDR3 spans 14 amino acids. Germline CDR1 and CDR2: SGHTA and FQGNSA. Trimming took off 1 base at V and 7 bases at J, with 11 bases between the two ends. The CDR3 reads CASSLGGARQPQHF. The CDR3 coding sequence is TGTGCCAGCAGCTTAGGGGGGGCCAGGCAGCCCCAGCATTTT.

The chain joins TRBV6-5 to TRBJ1-5; 10 positions match TRBD1. V dropped 6 bases and J dropped 3; count of bases not matched to a gene: 2. CDR1 and CDR2 (germline): MNHEY, SVGAGI. The CDR3 has 14 amino acids. Written as DNA, the CDR3 is TGTGCCAGCAGGGGACAGGGGTTCAATCAGCCCCAGCATTTT. Translating gives CASRGQGFNQPQHF.

This chain uses TRBV19 with TRBJ1-2; 12 bases map to TRBD1. CDR1 LNHDA and CDR2 SQIVND come from the germline V gene (reference sequence). With 7 bases clipped from V and 2 bases from J, the junction kept 11 bases outside the gene matches. This CDR3 spans 17 amino acids. Here the CDR3 DNA reads TGTGCCAGTACTGACTCCGGGACAGGGGGCAGGAACTATGGCTACACCTTC. It yields the protein CASTDSGTGGRNYGYTF.

The genes are TRBV5-8 and TRBJ2-4; D unclear. The length of the CDR3 is 15 residues. Looked up from germline, CDR1 is SGHTS and CDR2 is YDEGEE. The V gene lost 4 bases and the J gene lost 6 bases, with 17 bases spanning the gap. The CDR3, as DNA: TGTGCCAGCAGCGTCGCAGGAGCCGACGGAAACATTCAGTACTTC. Translation gives CASSVAGADGNIQYF.

The chain recombines TRBV7-9 with TRBJ2-1; D is possibly TRBD1 or TRBD2 (5 bases each). Trimming took off 6 bases at V and 12 bases at J, with 12 bases between the two ends. The germline V gene has CDR1 SEHNR and CDR2 FQNEAQ (reference sequence). CDR3 length: 11 residues. The chain's CDR3 is CASSPLGVQFF. The CDR3 DNA sequence: TGTGCCAGCAGTCCCTTGGGGGTGCAGTTCTTC.